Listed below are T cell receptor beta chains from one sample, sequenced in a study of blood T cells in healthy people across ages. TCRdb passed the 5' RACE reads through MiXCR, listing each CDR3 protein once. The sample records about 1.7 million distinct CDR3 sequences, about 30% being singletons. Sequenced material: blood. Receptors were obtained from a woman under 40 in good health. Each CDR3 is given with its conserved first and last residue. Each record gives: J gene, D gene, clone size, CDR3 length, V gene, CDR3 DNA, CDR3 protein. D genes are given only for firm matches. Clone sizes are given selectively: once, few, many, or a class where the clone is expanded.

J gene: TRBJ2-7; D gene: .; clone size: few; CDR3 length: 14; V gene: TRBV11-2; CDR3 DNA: TGTGCCAGCAGCTTTGGGGGGGCCGCCTACGAGCAGTACTTC; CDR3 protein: CASSFGGAAYEQYF
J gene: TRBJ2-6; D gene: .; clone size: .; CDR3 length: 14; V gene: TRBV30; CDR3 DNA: TGTGCCTGGAGTGGTAGCTCTGGGGCCAACGTCCTGACTTTC; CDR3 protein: CAWSGSSGANVLTF
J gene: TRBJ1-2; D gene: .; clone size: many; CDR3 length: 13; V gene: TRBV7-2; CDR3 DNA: TGTGCCAGCAGCAAAGACAGGTCCTATGGCTACACCTTC; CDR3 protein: CASSKDRSYGYTF
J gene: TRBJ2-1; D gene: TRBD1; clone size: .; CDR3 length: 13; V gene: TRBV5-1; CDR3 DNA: TGCGCCAGCAGCGTAACAGGGGACAATGAGCAGTTCTTC; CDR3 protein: CASSVTGDNEQFF
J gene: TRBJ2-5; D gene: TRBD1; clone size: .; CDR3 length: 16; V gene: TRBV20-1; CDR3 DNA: TGCAGTGCTAGGGGGGACGGGACAGGGGACGGGGAGACCCAGTACTTC; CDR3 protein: CSARGDGTGDGETQYF
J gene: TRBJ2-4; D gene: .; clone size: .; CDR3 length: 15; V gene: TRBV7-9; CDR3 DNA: TGTGCCAGCAGTTCTGACATCCTAGCCAAAAACATTCAGTACTTC; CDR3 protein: CASSSDILAKNIQYF
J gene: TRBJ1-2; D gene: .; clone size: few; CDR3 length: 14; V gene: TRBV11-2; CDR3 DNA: TGTGCCAGCAGCTTAGCTTCGGGTTCCTATGGCTACACCTTC; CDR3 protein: CASSLASGSYGYTF
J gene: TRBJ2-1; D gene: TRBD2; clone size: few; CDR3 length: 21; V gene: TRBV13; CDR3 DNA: TGTGCCAGCAGCTTTAACCCGGGAAGCGGGGGCTTCGCGGGCTCCTACAATGAGCAGTTCTTC; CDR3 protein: CASSFNPGSGGFAGSYNEQFF
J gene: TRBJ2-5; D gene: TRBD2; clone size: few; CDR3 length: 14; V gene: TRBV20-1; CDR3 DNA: TGCAGTGCTAGGAGAGCGGGGGGCGGTGAGACCCAGTACTTC; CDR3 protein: CSARRAGGGETQYF
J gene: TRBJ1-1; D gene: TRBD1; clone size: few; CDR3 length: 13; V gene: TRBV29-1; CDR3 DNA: TGCAGCGGCAACAGGGGGCAGAACACTGAAGCTTTCTTT; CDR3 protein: CSGNRGQNTEAFF
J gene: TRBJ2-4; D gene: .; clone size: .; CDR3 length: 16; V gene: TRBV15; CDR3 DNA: TGTGCCACCAGCCGCACCCAGGGGTTGGCCTACAATGAGCAGTACTTC; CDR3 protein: CATSRTQGLAYNEQYF
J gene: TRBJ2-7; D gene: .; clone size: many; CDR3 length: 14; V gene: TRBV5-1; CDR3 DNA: TGCGCCAGCAGCTTTCGGACGGGGACCTACGAGCAGTACTTC; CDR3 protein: CASSFRTGTYEQYF
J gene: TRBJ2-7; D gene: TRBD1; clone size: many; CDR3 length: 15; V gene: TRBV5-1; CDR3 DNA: TGCGCCAGCAGCCCTCGACAGGGGGCAAGCTACGAGCAGTACTTC; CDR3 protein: CASSPRQGASYEQYF
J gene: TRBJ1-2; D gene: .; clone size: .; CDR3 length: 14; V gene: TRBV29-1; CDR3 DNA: TGCAGCGTTGAACCCTGGACAGCCAATGGCTACTACACCTTC; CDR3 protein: CSVEPWTANGYYTF
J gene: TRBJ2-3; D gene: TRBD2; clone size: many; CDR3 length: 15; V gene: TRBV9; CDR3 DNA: TGTGCCAGCAGCGTAACTAGCGGGAGCGCAGATACGCAGTATTTT; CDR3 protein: CASSVTSGSADTQYF
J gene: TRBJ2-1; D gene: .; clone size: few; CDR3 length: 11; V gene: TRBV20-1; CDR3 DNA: TGCAGTGCCGACGCCCGGCGGGAGCAGTTCTTC; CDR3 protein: CSADARREQFF
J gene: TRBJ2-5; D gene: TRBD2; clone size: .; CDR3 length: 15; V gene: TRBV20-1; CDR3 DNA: TGCAGTGCCCACCCGACTAGCGGGAGGTCCGAGACCCAGTACTTC; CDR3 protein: CSAHPTSGRSETQYF
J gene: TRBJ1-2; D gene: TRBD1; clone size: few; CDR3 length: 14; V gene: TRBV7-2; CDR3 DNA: TGTGCCAGCAGCCTCGCAGGGGGTGTTTTAGGCTACACCTTC; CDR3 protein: CASSLAGGVLGYTF
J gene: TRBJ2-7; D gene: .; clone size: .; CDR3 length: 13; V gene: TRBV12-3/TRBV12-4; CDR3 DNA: TGTGCCACCTCACCAGGGGGGTGTTACGAGCAGTACTTC; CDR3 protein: CATSPGGCYEQYF
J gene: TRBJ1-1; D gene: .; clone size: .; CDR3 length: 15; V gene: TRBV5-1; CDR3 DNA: TGCGCCAGCAGCTTGAGCTCGGCAGCCAACACTGAAGTTTTCTTT; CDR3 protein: CASSLSSAANTEVFF
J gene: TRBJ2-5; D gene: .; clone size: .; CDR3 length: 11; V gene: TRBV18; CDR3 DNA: TGTGCCAGCTGGAACGAAGAGACCCAGTACTTC; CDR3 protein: CASWNEETQYF
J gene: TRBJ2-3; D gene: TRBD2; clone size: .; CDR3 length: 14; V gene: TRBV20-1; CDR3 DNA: TGCAGTGCGACACTAGCGGGGGTTACAGATACGCAGTATTTT; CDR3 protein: CSATLAGVTDTQYF
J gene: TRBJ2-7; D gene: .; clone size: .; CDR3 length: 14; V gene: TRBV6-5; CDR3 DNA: TGTGCCAGCAAAAGGGGCCAAGGGATCTACGAGCAGTACTTC; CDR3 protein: CASKRGQGIYEQYF
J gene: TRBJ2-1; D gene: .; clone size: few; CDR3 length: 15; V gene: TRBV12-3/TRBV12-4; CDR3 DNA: TGTGCCAACAGTCGTACCCCTAGGTCTAACGATGAGCAGTTCTTC; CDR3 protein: CANSRTPRSNDEQFF
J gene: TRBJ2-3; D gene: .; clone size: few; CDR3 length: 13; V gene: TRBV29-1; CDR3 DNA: TGCAGCGTTGAAGGTCTCGCGGCACGAACGCAGTATTTT; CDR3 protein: CSVEGLAARTQYF
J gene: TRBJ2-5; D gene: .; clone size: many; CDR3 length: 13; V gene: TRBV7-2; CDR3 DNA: TGTGCCAGCAGCTCCAGTATACAAGAGACCCAGTACTTC; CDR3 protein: CASSSSIQETQYF
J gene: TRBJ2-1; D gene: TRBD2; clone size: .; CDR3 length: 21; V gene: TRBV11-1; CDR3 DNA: TGTGCCAGCAGCTTACCCCTGGTGCGGGCGGGAGGGCCAAATACCTACAATGAGCAGTTCTTC; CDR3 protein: CASSLPLVRAGGPNTYNEQFF
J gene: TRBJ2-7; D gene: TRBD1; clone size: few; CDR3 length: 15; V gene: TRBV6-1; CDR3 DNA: TGTGCCACCTTGCTCACCCAGGGGGTGGTAGGCGAGCAGTACTTC; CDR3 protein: CATLLTQGVVGEQYF
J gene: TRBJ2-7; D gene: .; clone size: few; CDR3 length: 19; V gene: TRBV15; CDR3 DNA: TGTGCCACCAGCAGAGAGTTAGGCAACGGGGAGCCGGGCGGCTACGAGCAGTACTTC; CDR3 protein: CATSRELGNGEPGGYEQYF
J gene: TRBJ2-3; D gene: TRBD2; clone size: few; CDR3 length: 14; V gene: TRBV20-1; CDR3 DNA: TGCAGTGCTCGGGGCGGGGGGGCGGCAGATACGCAGTATTTT; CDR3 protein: CSARGGGAADTQYF
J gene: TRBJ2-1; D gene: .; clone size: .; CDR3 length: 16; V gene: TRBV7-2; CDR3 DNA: TGTGCCAGCAGCCATAGAATGGGGGGCACATACAATGAGCAGTTCTTC; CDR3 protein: CASSHRMGGTYNEQFF
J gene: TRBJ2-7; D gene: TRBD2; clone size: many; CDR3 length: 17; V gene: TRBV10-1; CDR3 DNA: TGCGCCAGCAGTGAGTCGAATCTAGCGGGGATCCACTACGAGCAGTACTTC; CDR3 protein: CASSESNLAGIHYEQYF
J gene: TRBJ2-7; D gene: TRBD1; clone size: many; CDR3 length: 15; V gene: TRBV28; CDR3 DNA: TGTGCCAGCAGTTCCCCGGGACAGGGGGAGGACGAGCAGTACTTC; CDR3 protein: CASSSPGQGEDEQYF
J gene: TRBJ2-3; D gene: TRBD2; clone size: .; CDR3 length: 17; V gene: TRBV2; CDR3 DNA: TGTGCCAGCAGTGAGGGTCGAACTAGCGCCGGCACAGATACGCAGTATTTT; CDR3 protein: CASSEGRTSAGTDTQYF
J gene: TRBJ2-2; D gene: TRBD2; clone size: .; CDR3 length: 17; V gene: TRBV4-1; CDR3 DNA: TGCGCCAGCAGCCAACCCAGAAGCGGGGGAATAGCCGGGGAGCTGTTTTTT; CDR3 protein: CASSQPRSGGIAGELFF